This paragraph reports one T cell receptor (beta chain). Its specificity is not known. Naive CD8 cells comprised CD45RO-negative, CCR7-positively selected cells, excluding terminally differentiated effector memory CD45RA+ cells. Authors' processing steps: ImmunoSEQ output held junction-only sequences without quality scores, so filtering differed. Profiled with immunoSEQ multiplex PCR; TCRdb holds only in-frame clones, not every one. V and J calls and clone size come straight from that table; D and trimming were deduced from the DNA. The data show hundreds of thousands of clones, with approximately 96% seen just once and around 0.25% held by the top ten. The data belong to a study of shared clonotypes between healthy human individuals. Findings and limits, study-wide: Generally, estimated richness proved larger in naive subsets than it did in memory subsets. The low donor count limited represented genetic and exposure-history diversity. Despite large depth, sorted-subset datasets appeared incompletely sequenced.

Sequences were obtained from naive CD8+ T cells sorted from blood. The sequence came from a man aged 30 to 45 in good health.

DNA for the CDR3: TGTGCCAGCAGCGTAGACGGGGTCACGCTAGCGGGAGTGGGCGAGCAGTACTTC. Translating it yields CASSVDGVTLAGVGEQYF. The chain carries TRBV9 and TRBJ2-7; 10 positions agree with TRBD2. There are 18 residues in the CDR3. V lost 0 bases to trimming and J lost 6 bases; unmatched junction nucleotides: 15. Germline CDR1 SGDLS, CDR2 YYNGEE.